This entry features one TCR beta chain sequence. This clonotype was detected ten times or more. What antigen it recognizes has not been identified. Per-base quality was not reported, and no clone a single base away is much larger than it. In light of the paper, this sample's time point label describes: persistent/refractory GD, antithyroid drugs over 5 years with positive TRAb. RNA was extracted from PBMCs in TRIzol for both TCR sequencing and RNA sequencing. The diagnosis of Graves' disease followed American Thyroid Association guidelines. The patients came from an endocrinology department in Xi'an, China. From each patient, around 9 milliliters of peripheral blood was collected into an EDTA anticoagulant tube. Ficoll Paque Plus density gradient separation was used to isolate PBMCs, and no further T cell sorting was performed. RNA quality was checked with an Agilent 2100 Bioanalyzer and agarose gel, and concentration with a NanoDrop 2000.

Library generation was performed with multiplex PCR. Sequencer: Illumina HiSeq 4000. CDR3 regions were amplified by Arm-PCR with iRepertoire HTBI primers to construct TCR beta libraries. Gel purification was performed on PCR products prior to sequencing. Per the source publication's procedure: Gene usage analysis of CDR3 amino acid clonotypes relied on the 60 or so TRBV and over 13 TRBJ segments identified across samples. COPE and FqMerger were used to merge the filtered high-quality paired reads into contigs. BLAST was used to align contigs to the IMGT TRBV, TRBD and TRBJ reference genes, and CDR3 was defined following IMGT. Highly expanded clones were defined as clonotypes with a frequency above 0.1%. Repertoire diversity was measured by Shannon entropy, and V-J evenness by the Gini coefficient. Public clonotypes were defined as clonotypes shared by more than one individual. TCRdb trimmed public reads at Q25 via fastp, called clones via MiXCR and kept in-frame beta chains. Rows are unified per CDR3 protein, each entry keeping the most common DNA and genes. Clone size and V and J calls follow TCRdb, not the original study. This sample is represented by 500,000 to 800,000 distinct CDR3 sequences; 25% to 35% of them were singletons. The top ten clones comprise around 42% of the sample.

The CDR3, cysteine through phenylalanine, is 15 amino acids long. Here the CDR3 DNA is all that survives: 45 bases in frame from base 1. In the germline V gene, CDR1 corresponds to SGHAT and CDR2 to FQNNGV. Trimming leaves V shorter by 3 bases and J shorter by 1 base, with the junction holding 1 base beyond the gene matches. This sample was taken from a study of regulatory T cells in long-lasting Graves disease (dated by TCRdb to about 2021). For the study in its entirety: Persistent Graves' disease meant more than 5 years of antithyroid drug treatment with TSH receptor autoantibodies that stayed positive. Persistent Graves' disease patients were compared with newly diagnosed Graves' disease patients by peripheral blood TCR sequencing and RNA sequencing. The study was registered as a clinical trial and conducted in China. A total of around 35 samples were covered by TCR sequencing, comprising around 13 persistent and roughly 20 newly diagnosed Graves' disease patients. Persistent Graves' disease patients in the clinical cohort had taken antithyroid drugs for roughly ten years on average.

Study-level results and caveats: As a limitation, the authors acknowledged that the small sample size may reduce accuracy. Persistent disease showed preferential use of TRBV28, TRBJ1-2 and TRBJ2-5, whereas newly diagnosed disease favored TRBV20-1 and TRBJ2-1. Lower TCR Shannon entropy and fewer highly expanded clones were observed in persistent Graves' disease patients than in newly diagnosed patients, which suggested clonal expansion. The study examined only peripheral blood because the primary lesion, thyroid tissue, could not be accessed. Persistent patients shared more public clonotypes among themselves (2,741) than newly diagnosed patients did (roughly 920). Sequencing and analysis were restricted to the TCR beta chain.

The receptor's source is a female donor with Graves disease. The material sequenced was peripheral blood mononuclear cells (PBMCs), taken when the disease was refractory, from a patient treated with antithyroid drugs. In this chain, TRBV11-2 is recombined with TRBJ2-1; 9 junctional bases match TRBD1. The nucleotide sequence is TGTGCCAGCAGCTTTGGGACAGGGTCCTACAATGAGCAGTTCTTC. Its coded protein is CASSFGTGSYNEQFF.